This is a list of T cell receptor beta chains from one sample in a study of metastatic and nonmetastatic thyroid tumors. TCRdb called clones again from the PCR reads with MiXCR. Of some 25,000 clones listed, less than 25% are singletons. The sequenced sample consisted of blood. The receptor source for this set is a male donor with papillary thyroid cancer or a benign thyroid nodule (not recorded which). Some clones in this sample may be carry-over from other donors' samples. Both conserved end residues are trimmed from each CDR3. Not all rows give a size; the values are once, few, many and, for expanded clones, a class.

V gene	CDR3 length	J gene	clone size	CDR3 protein
TRBV15	10	TRBJ2-7	many	ATSQDRYEQY
TRBV25-1	11	TRBJ2-3	many	ASSDRGADTQY
TRBV4-1	16	TRBJ2-7	many	ASSRSSGTSGLSYEQY
TRBV7-9	16	TRBJ2-1	many	ASSLRGASGRAGYEQF
TRBV4-1	14	TRBJ2-7	many	ASSRGLAGSTYEQY
TRBV7-8	14	TRBJ1-6	many	ASSLQGAFNNSPLH
TRBV30	12	TRBJ1-5	many	AWSRTAARQPQH
TRBV19	12	TRBJ2-2	many	ASSPDLNTGELF
TRBV12-3/TRBV12-4	12	TRBJ2-5	many	ASRQGPTSETQY
TRBV28	13	TRBJ1-5	many	ASSITGHSNQPQH
TRBV30	12	TRBJ1-1	many	AWSVGVMGTEAF
TRBV20-1	12	TRBJ2-7	NA	SGRLVGISYEQY
TRBV6-1	14	TRBJ2-7	many	ASRVAQVSLSYEQY
TRBV2	13	TRBJ1-1	NA	ASNRTDQNPGELF
TRBV4-3	14	TRBJ2-3	NA	ARSQDRQAAPYTQY
TRBV6-5	13	TRBJ2-2	many	ASSYSRESSGELF
TRBV5-1	13	TRBJ2-7	NA	ASSLDLRTSYEQY
TRBV5-6	9	TRBJ1-1	many	ASSLVSEAF
TRBV4-3	14	TRBJ2-1	many	ASSQESLGSYNEQF
TRBV5-1	15	TRBJ2-6	many	ASSVWTGGGRANVLT
TRBV7-9	12	TRBJ1-1	NA	ASSPGTALAEAF
TRBV19	11	TRBJ1-1	many	ASSHLGDTEAF
TRBV2	10	TRBJ2-7	many	ASKGQGDEQY
TRBV27	11	TRBJ1-5	medium-sized	ASSLGRGWPQH
TRBV30	14	TRBJ1-5	many	AWSNARSLPGQPQH
TRBV12-3/TRBV12-4	12	TRBJ2-3	few	ASSFSSGPDTQY
TRBV20-1	14	TRBJ2-1	many	SARISGRASLNEQF
TRBV6-9	11	TRBJ1-1	NA	ASSSRVLTEAF
TRBV7-8	16	TRBJ1-3	NA	ASSSHTLHQDTGYTIY
TRBV5-6	12	TRBJ1-1	many	ASSLAPRDTEAF
TRBV12-3/TRBV12-4	12	TRBJ1-4	many	ASSRDRGEEKLF
TRBV30	14	TRBJ1-4	NA	AWSVTRQGRREKLF
TRBV6-2/TRBV6-3	14	TRBJ2-1	many	ASSYGSGTIYNEQF
TRBV6-1	13	TRBJ2-7	few	ASRKTSGSSYEQY
TRBV6-6	11	TRBJ2-7	many	ASSYSPAYEQY
TRBV27	12	TRBJ2-5	many	ASSLSRGEGTQY
TRBV6-1	11	TRBJ2-1	NA	ASSELGHNEQF
TRBV7-9	10	TRBJ2-7	NA	ASSPGVYGQY
TRBV9	13	TRBJ2-7	few	SSIATGIQNSEQY
TRBV14	12	TRBJ2-3	NA	ASSQGSITDTQY
TRBV18	12	TRBJ2-7	NA	ASSPSGVPYEQY
TRBV6-5	11	TRBJ1-1	many	ASSYSVQFEAF
TRBV11-1	14	TRBJ1-1	many	ASSLPPWQVNTEAF
TRBV6-5	15	TRBJ2-6	NA	ASIYKAVASGANVLT
TRBV5-1	10	TRBJ1-1	NA	ARMGANTEAF
TRBV2	12	TRBJ1-1	many	ASTVRADNTEAF
TRBV5-1	13	TRBJ1-5	many	ASSLYPTGNQPQH
TRBV7-9	15	TRBJ2-1	many	ASSLAGAGGFMNEQF
TRBV7-3	11	TRBJ1-6	many	ASSLNYNSPLH
TRBV2	11	TRBJ1-4	many	ASSGTPNEKLF
TRBV27	13	TRBJ2-1	many	ASSSGLAGVNEQF
TRBV18	14	TRBJ2-7	many	ASSPGLAGESYEQY
TRBV18	11	TRBJ2-1	many	ASSLRAGNEQF
TRBV6-1	14	TRBJ2-7	many	ASSEVGTSVSYEQY
TRBV20-1	12	TRBJ2-5	many	SARDQGGWETQY